Listed here is a single T cell receptor (beta chain). This sample was included in a study of CD8 T cells in Susac syndrome. The RNA, about 0.45 to 1 ug, was put through reverse transcription using random hexamers. The immunoSEQ assay covered 54 Vbeta and 13 Jbeta segments for CDR3. In TCRdb, the immunoSEQ multiplex PCR reads were re-called with MiXCR into one record per CDR3 protein. The table lists about 90,000 distinct CDR3 sequences, roughly 93% of them singletons. Germline-derived CDR1 and CDR2 are SEHNR and FQNEAQ (reference sequence). Trimming shortened V by 1 base and J by 0 bases, and 7 bases separated the two germline ends. The length of the CDR3 is 14 residues.

This clonotype was obtained from a human donor in good health. V gene TRBV7-9 combines with J gene TRBJ2-7; D is unresolved. Sequencing was carried out using CD8+ T cells from PBMCs. The CDR3 coding sequence is TGTGCCAGCAGCTTAGATAGATCCTCCTACGAGCAGTACTTC. Translated: CASSLDRSSYEQYF.